The 9 T cell receptor beta chains listed next were all sequenced from one sample in a study of T cells in Graves' hyperthyroidism and ophthalmopathy (dated by TCRdb to between 2017 and 2020). Library construction relied on multiplex PCR. Reads for this sample came from an Illumina HiSeq 2000. Amplification of TCR beta CDR3 regions was carried out from RNA transcripts. The first round of RT-PCR for the TCR CDR3 was performed with the HTBI primer set and the Qiagen OneStep RT-PCR kit. In TCRdb, the public reads were trimmed at Q25 with fastp and aligned with MiXCR, with productive beta chains retained. Rows are combined by CDR3 protein, so each entry shows the most common genes and DNA. Counted in this sample were approximately 360,000 distinct CDR3 sequences; 15% to 19% of them appeared once. The ten top clones hold about a quarter of the sample. Sample: blood. The receptor source for this set is a woman under 30 with Graves' hyperthyroidism that later progressed to Graves' ophthalmopathy.

The V call is TRBV3-1, the J call TRBJ2-2; D is uncertain. Germline V gene data show CDR1 as LGHDT and CDR2 as YNNKEL (reference sequence). The V gene lost 1 base and the J gene lost 7 bases, with 7 bases spanning the gap. The CDR3 contains 13 residues. CDR3 in amino acids: CASSQGSVGELFF. CDR3 coding DNA: TGTGCCAGCAGCCAAGGTTCGGTCGGGGAGCTGTTTTTT. The variable domain in full, with the rest retrieved from reference TRBV3-1 and TRBJ2-2, is DTAVSQTPKYLVTQMGNDKSIKCEQNLGHDTMYWYKQDSKKFLKIMFSYNNKELIINETVPNRFSPKSPDKAHLNLHINSLELGDSAVYFCASSQGSVGELFFGEGSRLTVL.

This clonotype was detected many times. The chain is built from TRBV18 and TRBJ2-1; 8 nucleotides line up with TRBD2. CDR3 length: 16 residues. With 0 bases clipped from V and 7 bases from J, the junction kept 8 bases outside the gene matches. CDR1 is KGHSH, CDR2 LQKENI, per germline. The chain's CDR3 is CASSPPAGGIGNEQFF. Here the CDR3 DNA reads TGTGCCAGCTCACCACCGGCGGGAGGTATTGGGAATGAGCAGTTCTTC. The variable domain in full, completed from reference TRBV18 and TRBJ2-1, reads NAGVMQNPRHLVRRRGQEARLRCSPMKGHSHVYWYRQLPEEGLKFMVYLQKENIIDESGMPKERFSAEFPKEGPSILRIQQVVRGDSAAYFCASSPPAGGIGNEQFFGPGTRLTVL.

This clonotype was counted ten times or more. V is TRBV2 and J is TRBJ1-3; D gene uncertain. The CDR3 contains 11 residues. The germline V gene has CDR1 SNHLY and CDR2 FYNNEI. Trimming took off 4 bases at V and 4 bases at J, with 2 bases between the two ends. The CDR3 loop reads CASSAGNTIYF. The CDR3 nucleotides are TGTGCCAGCAGTGCCGGAAACACCATATATTTT. Looking up the rest from reference TRBV2 and TRBJ1-3 gives the full variable domain: EPEVTQTPSHQVTQMGQEVILRCVPISNHLYFYWYRQILGQKVEFLVSFYNNEISEKSEIFDDQFSVERPDGSNFTLKIRSTKLEDSAMYFCASSAGNTIYFGEGSWLTVV.

This clonotype has ten or more counts. The chain recombines TRBV5-5 with TRBJ2-7; unclear D gene. The CDR3 is made up of 17 amino acids. Germline CDR1 SGHKS, CDR2 YYEKEE (reference sequence). The germline V and J ends were trimmed by 0 bases and 3 bases, with 19 bases remaining between them. CDR3 sequence (DNA): TGTGCCAGCAGCTTGGGGGGTCTCGCAGCAACCCACTACGAGCAGTACTTC. It encodes CASSLGGLAATHYEQYF.

In this sample, this clonotype turned up a few times. The chain links TRBV9 to TRBJ2-7; D is perhaps TRBD2 (6 bases). The CDR3 loop spans 14 amino acids. Between the trimmed V and J ends, which lost 3 bases and 2 bases, there was a span of 12 bases. Looked up from germline, CDR1 is SGDLS and CDR2 is YYNGEE. The DNA for the CDR3 is TGTGCCAGCAGCGGCCGGGACTCGCCCTACGAGCAGTACTTC. Its protein is CASSGRDSPYEQYF.

Points on this clonotype: A much more abundant neighbour one base away suggests this may be a read error. In DNA, the CDR3 is TGCAGCGCTGCCGGCGGAGTGATTGGGACAGATACGCAGTATTTT. Its protein is CSAAGGVIGTDTQYF. The chain employs TRBV29-1 and TRBJ2-3, with D unclear. CDR3 length equals 15 residues. V was cut by 7 bases and J by 3 bases, with 20 bases left in between. CDR1 is SQVTM, CDR2 ANQGSEA, per germline.

The chain links TRBV15 to TRBJ1-2, with D uncertain. With 5 bases removed from V and 3 bases from J, the gap between germline ends came to 13 bases. Germline CDR1 is LNHNV and CDR2 is YYDKDF (reference sequence). The CDR3 covers 14 residues. Here the CDR3 reads CATSRNAEYYGYTF. CDR3 bases: TGTGCCACCAGCCGGAATGCAGAGTACTATGGCTACACCTTC.

V usage is TRBV19 and J usage is TRBJ2-5; 8 bases line up with TRBD2. The CDR3 is 17 residues long. Trimming at V came to 6 bases and at J to 1 base, leaving 13 bases not matched to a gene. The germline V gene has CDR1 LNHDA and CDR2 SQIVND (reference sequence). Here the CDR3 reads CASSISGRDPFQETQYF. The CDR3 bases are TGTGCCAGTAGCATCAGCGGGAGAGACCCCTTCCAAGAGACCCAGTACTTC.

Ten or more counts support this clonotype. The genes are TRBV27 and TRBJ2-7; no definite D call. CDR3 size: 17 residues. V was pared by 0 bases and J by 8 bases, with 23 bases between. Germline lookup yields CDR1 MNHEY and CDR2 SMNVEV (reference sequence). Written as DNA, the CDR3 is TGTGCCAGCAGTTTATCCCCCCAGGCAATCCTCTGGGATAAGCAGTACTTC. Protein: CASSLSPQAILWDKQYF.